The following is a T cell receptor (beta chain) sequence with its context. TCRdb reprocessed the PCR reads via MiXCR and lists one record per CDR3 protein. Among under 800,000 distinct CDR3 sequences, 25% were seen once, and the ten largest hold 0.7% to 0.95%. This sample is part of a study of molecular identifiers for immune sequencing clone quantification. The CDR3 spans 14 residues. CDR1 and CDR2 (germline): MNHEY, SMNVEV (reference sequence). With V trimmed by 7 bases and J by 4 bases, 8 bases remained unmatched. The material sequenced was naive CD8+ T cells from blood, with Jurkat cell RNA spiked in. The subset is: FACS-sorted CD8+CD4-CCR7+CD45RA+ naive T cells. This TCR came from a human donor in good health. Some libraries in this study had Jurkat cell RNA spiked in. The chain combines TRBV27 with TRBJ2-3, with 7 bases identical to TRBD2. The CDR3 bases are TGTGCCAGCAACCGGGACTACAGCGCAGATACGCAGTATTTT. It is translated as CASNRDYSADTQYF.